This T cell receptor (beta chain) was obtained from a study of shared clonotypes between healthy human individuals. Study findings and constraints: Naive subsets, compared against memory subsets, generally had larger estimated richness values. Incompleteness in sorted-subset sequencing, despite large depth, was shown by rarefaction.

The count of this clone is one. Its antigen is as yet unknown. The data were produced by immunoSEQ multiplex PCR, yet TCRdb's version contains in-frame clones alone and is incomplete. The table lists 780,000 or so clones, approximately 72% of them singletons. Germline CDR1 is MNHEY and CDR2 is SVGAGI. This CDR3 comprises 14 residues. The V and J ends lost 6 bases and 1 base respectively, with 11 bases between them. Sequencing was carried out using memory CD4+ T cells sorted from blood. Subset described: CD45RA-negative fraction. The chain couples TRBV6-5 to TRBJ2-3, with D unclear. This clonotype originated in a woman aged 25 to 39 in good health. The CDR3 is CASRTLGGTDTQYF. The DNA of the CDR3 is TGTGCCAGCAGAACGTTGGGTGGCACAGATACGCAGTATTTT.